Only a few counts were recorded for the clone carrying this T cell receptor beta chain. What it binds is not known. After constant-region reverse-primer amplification, full-length variable regions underwent semi-nested PCR with Nested Universal Primer A. Via MiXCR, TCRdb re-called the 5' RACE reads, giving one row per CDR3 protein. This sample has under 15,000 distinct CDR3 sequences, with 51% found just once. Findings and limits, study-wide: Tumor-infiltrating Treg TCR alpha and beta sequences overlapped most with tumor naive CD4+ T cells, then blood naive.

Treg sorting used a CD4+CD25+CD127-/low gate. The trim removed 5 bases at V and 3 bases at J, leaving 3 bases unmatched. There are 14 residues in the CDR3. Sequenced input: tumor-infiltrating Tregs sorted from the breast tumor. V is TRBV12-3 or TRBV12-4 and J is TRBJ2-2; 7 positions agree with TRBD1. The sequence was collected from a female donor with breast cancer. DNA of the CDR3: TGTGCCAGCAGTCGGGACAGACACACCGGGGAGCTGTTTTTT. Protein: CASSRDRHTGELFF.